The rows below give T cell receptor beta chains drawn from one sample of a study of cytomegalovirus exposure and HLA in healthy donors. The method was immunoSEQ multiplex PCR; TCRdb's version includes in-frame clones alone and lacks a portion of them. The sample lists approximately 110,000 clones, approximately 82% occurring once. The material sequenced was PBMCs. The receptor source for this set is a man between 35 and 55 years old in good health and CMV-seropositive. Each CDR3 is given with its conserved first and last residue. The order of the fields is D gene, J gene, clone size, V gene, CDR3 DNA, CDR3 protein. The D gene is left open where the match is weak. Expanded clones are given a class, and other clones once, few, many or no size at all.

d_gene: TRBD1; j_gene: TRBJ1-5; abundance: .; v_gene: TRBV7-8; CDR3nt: TGTGCCAGCAGCCCCCGGGACAGGGGGCTTGAGCCCCAGCATTTT; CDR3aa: CASSPRDRGLEPQHF
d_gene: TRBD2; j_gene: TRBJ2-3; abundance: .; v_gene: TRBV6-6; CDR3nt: TGTGCCAGCAGTTACTCCCCACTAGCGGGGGGGGATACGCAGTATTTT; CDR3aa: CASSYSPLAGGDTQYF
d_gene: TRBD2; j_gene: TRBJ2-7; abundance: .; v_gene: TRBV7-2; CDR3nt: TGTGCCAGCAGCTTAGCTGGGACTAGCGGCCTCGAGCAGTACTTC; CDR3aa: CASSLAGTSGLEQYF
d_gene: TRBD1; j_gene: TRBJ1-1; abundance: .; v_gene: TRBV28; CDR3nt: TGTGCCAGCAGCCGAAGGGGGCACAGGATCCTGGGGAGGGCTTTCTTT; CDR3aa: CASSRRGHRILGRAFF
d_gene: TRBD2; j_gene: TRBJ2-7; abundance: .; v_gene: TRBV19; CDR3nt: TGTGCCAGCTCCCGGGGGGTGGGAGGCGCCTCCTACGAGCAGTACTTC; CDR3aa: CASSRGVGGASYEQYF
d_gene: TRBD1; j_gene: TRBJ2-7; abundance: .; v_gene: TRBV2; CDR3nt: TGTGCCAGCAGTGAAAGACAGGGCTCCGAGCAGTACTTC; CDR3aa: CASSERQGSEQYF
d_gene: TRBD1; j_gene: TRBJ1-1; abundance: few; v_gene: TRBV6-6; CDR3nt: TGTGCCAGCATAGCAACAGGGGGGTGGACTGAAGCTTTCTTT; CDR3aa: CASIATGGWTEAFF
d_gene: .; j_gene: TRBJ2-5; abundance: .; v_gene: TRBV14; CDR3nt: TGTGCCAGCAGCCAAGTCGAGAGGGCCTTCGGAGAGACCCAGTACTTC; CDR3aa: CASSQVERAFGETQYF
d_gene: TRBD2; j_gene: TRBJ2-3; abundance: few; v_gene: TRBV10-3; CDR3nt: TGTGCCATCAGTGAAGGGACTAGCGGAAGCACAGATACGCAGTATTTT; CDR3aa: CAISEGTSGSTDTQYF
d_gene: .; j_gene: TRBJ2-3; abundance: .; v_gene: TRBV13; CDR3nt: TGTGCCAGCAGCGTACCCTATCCTGGGCTGAATACGCAGTATTTT; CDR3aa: CASSVPYPGLNTQYF
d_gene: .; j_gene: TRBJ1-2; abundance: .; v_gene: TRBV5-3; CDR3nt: TGTGCCAGAAGCCCTCCGGCCAGGGGATTTGGTGGCTACACCTTC; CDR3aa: CARSPPARGFGGYTF
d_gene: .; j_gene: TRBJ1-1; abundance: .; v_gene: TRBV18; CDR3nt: TGTGCCAGCTCACTTGTGGGCGGGACTGAAGCTTTCTTT; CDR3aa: CASSLVGGTEAFF
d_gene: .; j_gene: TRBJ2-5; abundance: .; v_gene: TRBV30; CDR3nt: TGTGCCTGGAAAAGTCAGGAGACCCAGTACTTC; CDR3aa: CAWKSQETQYF
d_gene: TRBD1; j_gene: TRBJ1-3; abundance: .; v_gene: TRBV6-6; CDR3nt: TGTGCCAGCAGCCAGCTGGACAGGGCGGGAAACACCATATATTTT; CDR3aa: CASSQLDRAGNTIYF
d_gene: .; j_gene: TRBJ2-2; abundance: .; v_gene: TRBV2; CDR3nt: TGTGCCAGCAGAACCCCGCAGGGTCGGGCCGGGGAGCTGTTTTTT; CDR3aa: CASRTPQGRAGELFF
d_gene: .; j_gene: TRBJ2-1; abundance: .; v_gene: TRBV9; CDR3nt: TGTGCCAGCAGCGTAGGACGGGGGGCCAACTACAATGAGCAGTTCTTC; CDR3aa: CASSVGRGANYNEQFF
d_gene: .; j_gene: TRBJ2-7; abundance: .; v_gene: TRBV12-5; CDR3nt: TGTGCTAGTGGTTTGTCAGGGCCCGAGCAGTACTTC; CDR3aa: CASGLSGPEQYF
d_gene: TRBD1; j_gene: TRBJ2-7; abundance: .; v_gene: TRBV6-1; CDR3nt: TGTGCCAGCAGTGCGGACAGGGCGGACTCCTACGAGCAGTACTTC; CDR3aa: CASSADRADSYEQYF
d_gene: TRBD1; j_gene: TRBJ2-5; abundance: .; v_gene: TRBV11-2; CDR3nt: TGTGCCAGCAGCCGACAGGGACAAGGGACCCAGTACTTC; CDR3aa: CASSRQGQGTQYF
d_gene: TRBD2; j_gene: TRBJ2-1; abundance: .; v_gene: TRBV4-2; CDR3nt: TGTGCCAGCAGCTTGACTAGCGGGAGGGACGATGAGCAGTTCTTC; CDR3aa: CASSLTSGRDDEQFF
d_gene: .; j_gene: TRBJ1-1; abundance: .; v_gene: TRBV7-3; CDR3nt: TGTGCCAGCAGCCTTTCGAGAAACACTGAAGCTTTCTTT; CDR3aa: CASSLSRNTEAFF
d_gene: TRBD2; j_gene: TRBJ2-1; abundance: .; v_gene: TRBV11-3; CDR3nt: TGTGCCAGCAGCTTCCTGGTGAGCGGGAGTTACAATGAGCAGTTCTTC; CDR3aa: CASSFLVSGSYNEQFF
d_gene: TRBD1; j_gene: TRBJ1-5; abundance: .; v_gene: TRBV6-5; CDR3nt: TGTGCCAGCAGTTCACAGGGGGCGGGACAGCCCCAGCATTTT; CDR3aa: CASSSQGAGQPQHF
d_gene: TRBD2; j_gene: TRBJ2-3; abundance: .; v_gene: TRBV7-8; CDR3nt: TGTGCCAGCAGTCTCATGGGAGGGAGTAACACAGATACGCAGTATTTT; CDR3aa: CASSLMGGSNTDTQYF
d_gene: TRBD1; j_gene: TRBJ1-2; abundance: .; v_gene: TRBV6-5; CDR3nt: TGTGCCAGCAGTTACACCCCCGGACAGGGCGGCTATGGCTACACCTTC; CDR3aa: CASSYTPGQGGYGYTF
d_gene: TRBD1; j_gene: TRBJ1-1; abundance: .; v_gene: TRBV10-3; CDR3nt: TGTGCCATCAGTGAGCCAACAGGGGTTGGAGCTTTCTTT; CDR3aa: CAISEPTGVGAFF
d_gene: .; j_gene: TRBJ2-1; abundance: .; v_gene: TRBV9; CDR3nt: TGTGCCAGCAGCGTAGGGCAGGGGTACAATGAGCAGTTCTTC; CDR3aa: CASSVGQGYNEQFF
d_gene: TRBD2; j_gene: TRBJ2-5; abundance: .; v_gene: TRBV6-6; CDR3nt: TGTGCCAGCAGCCAGGGGTCTAGCGGGGGGGCAGGGACCCAGTACTTC; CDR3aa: CASSQGSSGGAGTQYF
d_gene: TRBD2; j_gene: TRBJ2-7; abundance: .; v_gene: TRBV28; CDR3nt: TGTGCCAGCAGTTTCGGGACTAGCGGAACCTCCTACGAGCAGTACTTC; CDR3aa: CASSFGTSGTSYEQYF
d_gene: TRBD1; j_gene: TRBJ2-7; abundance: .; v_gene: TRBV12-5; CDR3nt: TGTGCTAGTGGTTTGGTGACAGGGGGCTACGAGCAGTACTTC; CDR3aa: CASGLVTGGYEQYF
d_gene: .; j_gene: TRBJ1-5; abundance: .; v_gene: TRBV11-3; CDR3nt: TGTGCCAGCAGCGACCGGACGGGGGGGCCCCAGCATTTT; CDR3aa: CASSDRTGGPQHF
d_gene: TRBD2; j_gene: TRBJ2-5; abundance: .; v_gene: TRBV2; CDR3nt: TGTGCCAGCAGCTTGGGACTAGCGGGGGGCCTGTGGGAGACCCAGTACTTC; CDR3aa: CASSLGLAGGLWETQYF
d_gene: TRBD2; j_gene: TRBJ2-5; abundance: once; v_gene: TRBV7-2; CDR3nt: TGTGCCAGCAGCCACGGGGGGAGGCCGGACGAGACCCAGTACTTC; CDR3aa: CASSHGGRPDETQYF
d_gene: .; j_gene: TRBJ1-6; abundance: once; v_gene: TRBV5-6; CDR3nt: TGTGCCAGCAGCTACCTTTTGACAGACTATAATTCACCCCTCCACTTT; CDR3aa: CASSYLLTDYNSPLHF
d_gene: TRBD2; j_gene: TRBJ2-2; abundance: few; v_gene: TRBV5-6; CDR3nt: TGTGCCAGCAGCTCAACTAGCGGGGGGCTCCGGGGCACCGGGGAGCTGTTTTTT; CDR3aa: CASSSTSGGLRGTGELFF
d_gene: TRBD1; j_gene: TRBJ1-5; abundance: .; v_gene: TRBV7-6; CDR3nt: TGTGCCAGCAGCCAACAGGGGGGCCATAGCAATCAGCCCCAGCATTTT; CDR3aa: CASSQQGGHSNQPQHF
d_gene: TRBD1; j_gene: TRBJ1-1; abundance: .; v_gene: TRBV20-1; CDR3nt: TGCAGCGCAGGGGGGACGGAAGCTTTCTTT; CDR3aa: CSAGGTEAFF
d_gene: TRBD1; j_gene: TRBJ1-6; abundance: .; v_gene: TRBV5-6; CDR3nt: TGTGCCAGCAGCTTGGCGGGACAGATTCTTAATTCACCCCTCCACTTT; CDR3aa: CASSLAGQILNSPLHF
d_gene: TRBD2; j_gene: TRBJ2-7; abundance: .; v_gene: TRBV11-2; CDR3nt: TGTGCCAGCAGTCATTCGAGGGGACTAGCGGGCTCCTACGAGCAGTACTTC; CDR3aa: CASSHSRGLAGSYEQYF
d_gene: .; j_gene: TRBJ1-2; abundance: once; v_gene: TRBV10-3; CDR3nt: TGTGCCATCAGTGAGTCCGACACGTACGGCTACACCTTC; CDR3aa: CAISESDTYGYTF
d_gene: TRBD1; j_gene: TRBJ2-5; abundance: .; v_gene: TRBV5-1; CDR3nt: TGCGCCAGCAGCTTTAACCCAGACAGGGGGCGAGAGACCCAGTACTTC; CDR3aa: CASSFNPDRGRETQYF
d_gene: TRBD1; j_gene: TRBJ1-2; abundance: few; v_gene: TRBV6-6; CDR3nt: TGTGCCAGCAGTTGGACAGGGAACTATGGCTACACCTTC; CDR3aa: CASSWTGNYGYTF
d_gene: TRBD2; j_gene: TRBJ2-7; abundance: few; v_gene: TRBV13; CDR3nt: TGTGCCAGCAGCTTAGGTTACAGGACTAGCGGTCCCTACGAGCAGTACTTC; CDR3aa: CASSLGYRTSGPYEQYF
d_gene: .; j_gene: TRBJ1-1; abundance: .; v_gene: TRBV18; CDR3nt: TGTGCCAGCTCACCAATATCCGGGGACACTGAAGCTTTCTTT; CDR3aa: CASSPISGDTEAFF
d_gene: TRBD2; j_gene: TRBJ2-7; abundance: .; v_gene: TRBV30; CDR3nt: TGTGCCTGGAGTGGTCCTAGCGGGACCTCGTACTACGAGCAGTACTTC; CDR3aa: CAWSGPSGTSYYEQYF
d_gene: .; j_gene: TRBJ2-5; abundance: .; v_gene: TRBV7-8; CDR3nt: TGTGCCAGCAGCTTATCTACCATCCTAGAGACCCAGTACTTC; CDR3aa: CASSLSTILETQYF
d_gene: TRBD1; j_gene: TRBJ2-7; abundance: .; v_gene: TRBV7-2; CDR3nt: TGTGCCAGCAGCCTTGGACAGGGCGCGACCCTGTACGAGCAGTACTTC; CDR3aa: CASSLGQGATLYEQYF
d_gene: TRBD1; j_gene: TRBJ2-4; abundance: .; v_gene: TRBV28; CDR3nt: TGTGCCAGCAGTCCAACAGGGGGTTTAGCCAAAAACAGTCAGTACTTC; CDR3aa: CASSPTGGLAKNSQYF
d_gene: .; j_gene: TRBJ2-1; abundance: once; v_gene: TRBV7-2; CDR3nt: TGTGCCAGCAGCTTAATGACGGGAGAGGCTGAGCAGTTCTTC; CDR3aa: CASSLMTGEAEQFF
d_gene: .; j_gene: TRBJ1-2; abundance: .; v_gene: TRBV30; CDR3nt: TGTGCCTGGAGTGTATACCAGGACTATGGCTACACCTTC; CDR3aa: CAWSVYQDYGYTF
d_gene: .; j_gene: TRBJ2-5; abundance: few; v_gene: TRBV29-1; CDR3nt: TGCAGCGTTGACGGCAGGTCCTACCAAGAGACCCAGTACTTC; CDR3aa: CSVDGRSYQETQYF